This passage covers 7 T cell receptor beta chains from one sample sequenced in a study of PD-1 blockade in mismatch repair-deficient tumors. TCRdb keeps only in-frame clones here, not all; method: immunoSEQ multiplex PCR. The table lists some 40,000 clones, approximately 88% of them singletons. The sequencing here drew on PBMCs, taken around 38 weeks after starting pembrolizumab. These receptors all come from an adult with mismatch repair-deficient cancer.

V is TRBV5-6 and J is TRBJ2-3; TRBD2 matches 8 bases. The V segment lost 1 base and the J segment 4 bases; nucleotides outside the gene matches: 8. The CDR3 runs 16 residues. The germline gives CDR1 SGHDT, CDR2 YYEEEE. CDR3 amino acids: CASSLRTGGGADTQYF. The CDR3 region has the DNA TGTGCCAGCAGCTTGAGAACGGGAGGGGGGGCAGATACGCAGTATTTT.

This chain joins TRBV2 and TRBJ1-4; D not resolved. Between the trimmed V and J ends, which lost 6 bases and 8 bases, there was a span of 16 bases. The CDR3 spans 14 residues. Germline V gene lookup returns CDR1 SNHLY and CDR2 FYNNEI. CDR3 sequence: CASRGTVNREKLFF. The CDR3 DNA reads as TGTGCCAGCAGGGGTACAGTAAACCGGGAAAAACTGTTTTTT.

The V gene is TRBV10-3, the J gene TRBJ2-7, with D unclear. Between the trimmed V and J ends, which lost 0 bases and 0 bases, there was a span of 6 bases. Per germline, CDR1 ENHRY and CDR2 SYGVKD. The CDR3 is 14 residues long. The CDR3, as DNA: TGTGCCATCAGTGAGTCTGGCAACTCCTACGAGCAGTACTTC. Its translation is CAISESGNSYEQYF.

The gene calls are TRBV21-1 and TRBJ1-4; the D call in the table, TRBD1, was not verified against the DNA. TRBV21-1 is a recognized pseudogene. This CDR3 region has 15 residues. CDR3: CASSKPGQQGEKLFF. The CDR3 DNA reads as TGTGCCAGCAGCAAACCGGGACAACAGGGTGAAAAACTGTTTTTT.

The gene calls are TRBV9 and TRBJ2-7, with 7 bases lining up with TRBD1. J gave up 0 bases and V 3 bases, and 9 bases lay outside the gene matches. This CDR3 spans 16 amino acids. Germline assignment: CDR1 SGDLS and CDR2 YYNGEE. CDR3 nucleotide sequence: TGTGCCAGCAGCGCCTTTCCGGACAGGACCTCCTACGAGCAGTACTTC. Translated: CASSAFPDRTSYEQYF.

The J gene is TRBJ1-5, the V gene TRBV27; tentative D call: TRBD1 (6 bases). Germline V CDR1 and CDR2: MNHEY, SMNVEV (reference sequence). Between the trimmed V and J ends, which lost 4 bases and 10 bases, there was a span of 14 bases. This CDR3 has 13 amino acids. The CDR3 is CASSSDSVSPQHF. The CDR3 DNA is TGTGCCAGCAGTTCGGACAGTGTGAGCCCCCAGCATTTT.

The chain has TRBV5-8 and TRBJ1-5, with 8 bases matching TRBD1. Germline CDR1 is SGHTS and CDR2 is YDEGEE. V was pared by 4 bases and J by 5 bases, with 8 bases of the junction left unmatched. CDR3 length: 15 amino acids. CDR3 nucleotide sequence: TGTGCCAGCAGCAACGGACAGGGATGGGATCAGCCCCAGCATTTT. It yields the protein CASSNGQGWDQPQHF.